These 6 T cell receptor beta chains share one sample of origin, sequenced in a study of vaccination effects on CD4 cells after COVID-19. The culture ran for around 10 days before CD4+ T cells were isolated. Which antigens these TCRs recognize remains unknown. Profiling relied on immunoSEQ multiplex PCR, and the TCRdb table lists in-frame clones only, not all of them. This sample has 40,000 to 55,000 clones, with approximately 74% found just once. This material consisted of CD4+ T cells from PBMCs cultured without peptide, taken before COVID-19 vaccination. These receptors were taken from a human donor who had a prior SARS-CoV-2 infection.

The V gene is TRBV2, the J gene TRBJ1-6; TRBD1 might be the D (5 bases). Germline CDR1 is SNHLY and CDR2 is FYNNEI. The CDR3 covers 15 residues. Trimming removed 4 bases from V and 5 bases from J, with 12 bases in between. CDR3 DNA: TGTGCCAGCAGTGCAGTCGGGGCAAATAATTCACCCCTCCACTTT. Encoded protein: CASSAVGANNSPLHF.

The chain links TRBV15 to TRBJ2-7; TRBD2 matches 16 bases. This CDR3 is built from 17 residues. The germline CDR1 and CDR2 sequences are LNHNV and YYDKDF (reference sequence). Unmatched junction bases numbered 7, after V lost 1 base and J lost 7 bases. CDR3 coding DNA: TGTGCCACCAGCAGAGGTTGGGGACTAGCGGGAGGGGCTGAGCAGTACTTC. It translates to CATSRGWGLAGGAEQYF.

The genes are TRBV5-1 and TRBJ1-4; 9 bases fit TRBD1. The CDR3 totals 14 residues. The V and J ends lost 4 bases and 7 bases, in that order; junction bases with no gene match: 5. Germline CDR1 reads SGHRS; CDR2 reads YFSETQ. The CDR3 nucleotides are TGCGCCAGCAGCGTGGGACAGGGTGGTGAAAAACTGTTTTTT. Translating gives CASSVGQGGEKLFF.

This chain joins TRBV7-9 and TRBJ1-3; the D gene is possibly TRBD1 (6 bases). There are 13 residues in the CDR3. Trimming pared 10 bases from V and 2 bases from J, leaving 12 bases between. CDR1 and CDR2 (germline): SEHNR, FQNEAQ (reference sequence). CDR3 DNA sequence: TGTGCCACCATCCGGGACACTGGAAACACCATATATTTT. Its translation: CATIRDTGNTIYF.

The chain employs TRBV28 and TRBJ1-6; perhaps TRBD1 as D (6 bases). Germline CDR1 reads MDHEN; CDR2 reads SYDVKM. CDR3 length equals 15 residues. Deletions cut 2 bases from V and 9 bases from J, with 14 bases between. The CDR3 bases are TGTGCCAGCAGTTTACCACAGGGTGGTCGTTCACCCCTCCACTTT. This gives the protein CASSLPQGGRSPLHF.

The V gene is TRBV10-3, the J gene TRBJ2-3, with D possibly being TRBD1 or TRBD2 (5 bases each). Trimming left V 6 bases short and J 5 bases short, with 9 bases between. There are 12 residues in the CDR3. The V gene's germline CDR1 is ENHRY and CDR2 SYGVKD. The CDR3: CAIRRGGDTQYF. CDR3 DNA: TGTGCCATCAGGAGGGGCGGAGATACGCAGTATTTT.